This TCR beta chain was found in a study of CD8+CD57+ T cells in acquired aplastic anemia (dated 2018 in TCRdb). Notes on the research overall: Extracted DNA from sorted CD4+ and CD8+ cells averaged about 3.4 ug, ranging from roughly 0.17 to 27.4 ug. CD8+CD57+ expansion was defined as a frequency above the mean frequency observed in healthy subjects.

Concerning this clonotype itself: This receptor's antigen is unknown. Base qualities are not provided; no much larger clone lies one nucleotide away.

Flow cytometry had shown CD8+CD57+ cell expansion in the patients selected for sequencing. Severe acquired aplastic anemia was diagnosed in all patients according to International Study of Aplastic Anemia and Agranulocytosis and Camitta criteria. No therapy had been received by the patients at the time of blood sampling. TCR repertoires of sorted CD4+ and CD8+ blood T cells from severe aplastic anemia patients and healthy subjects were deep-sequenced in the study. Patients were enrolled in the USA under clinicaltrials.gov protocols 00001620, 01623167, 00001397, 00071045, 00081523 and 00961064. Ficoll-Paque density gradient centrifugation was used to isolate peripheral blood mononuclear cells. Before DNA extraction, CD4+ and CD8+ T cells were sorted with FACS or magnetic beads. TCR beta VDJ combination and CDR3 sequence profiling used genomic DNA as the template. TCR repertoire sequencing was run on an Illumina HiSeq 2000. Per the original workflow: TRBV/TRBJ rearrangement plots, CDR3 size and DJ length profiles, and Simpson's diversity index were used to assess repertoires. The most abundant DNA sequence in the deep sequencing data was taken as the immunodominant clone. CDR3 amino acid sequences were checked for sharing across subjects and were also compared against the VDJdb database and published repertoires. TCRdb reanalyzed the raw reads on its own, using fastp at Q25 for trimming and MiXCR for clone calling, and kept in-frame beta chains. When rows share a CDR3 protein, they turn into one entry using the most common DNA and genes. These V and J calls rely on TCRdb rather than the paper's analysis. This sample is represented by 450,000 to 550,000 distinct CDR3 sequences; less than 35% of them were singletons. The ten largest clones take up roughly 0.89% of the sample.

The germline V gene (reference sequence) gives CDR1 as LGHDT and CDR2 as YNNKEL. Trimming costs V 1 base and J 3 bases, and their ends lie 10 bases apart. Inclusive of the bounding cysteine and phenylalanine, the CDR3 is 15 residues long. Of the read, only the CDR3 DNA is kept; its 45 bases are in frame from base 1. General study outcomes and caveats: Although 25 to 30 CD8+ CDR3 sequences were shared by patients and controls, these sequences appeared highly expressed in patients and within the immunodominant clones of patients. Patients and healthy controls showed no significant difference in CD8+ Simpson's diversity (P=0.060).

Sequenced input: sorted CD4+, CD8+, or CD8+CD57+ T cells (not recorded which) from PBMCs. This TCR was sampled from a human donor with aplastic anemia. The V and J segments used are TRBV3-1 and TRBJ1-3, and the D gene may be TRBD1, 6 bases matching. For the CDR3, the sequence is CASSQVRGIGNTIYF. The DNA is TGTGCCAGCAGCCAAGTAAGGGGGATTGGAAACACCATATATTTT.